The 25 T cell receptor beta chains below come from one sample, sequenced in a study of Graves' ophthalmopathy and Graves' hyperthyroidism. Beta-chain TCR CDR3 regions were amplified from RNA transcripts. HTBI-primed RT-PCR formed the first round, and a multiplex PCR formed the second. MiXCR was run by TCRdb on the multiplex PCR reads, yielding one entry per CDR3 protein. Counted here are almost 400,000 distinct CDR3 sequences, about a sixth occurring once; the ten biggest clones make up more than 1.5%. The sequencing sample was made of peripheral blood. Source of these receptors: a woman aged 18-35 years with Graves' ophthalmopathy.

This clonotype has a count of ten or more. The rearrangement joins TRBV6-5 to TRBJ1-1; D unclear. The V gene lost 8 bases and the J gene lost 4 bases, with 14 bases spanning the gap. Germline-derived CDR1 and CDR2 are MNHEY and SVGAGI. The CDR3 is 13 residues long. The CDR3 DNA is TGTGCCAGCCACCCTGGGATAGGCACTGAAGCTTTCTTT. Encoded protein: CASHPGIGTEAFF.

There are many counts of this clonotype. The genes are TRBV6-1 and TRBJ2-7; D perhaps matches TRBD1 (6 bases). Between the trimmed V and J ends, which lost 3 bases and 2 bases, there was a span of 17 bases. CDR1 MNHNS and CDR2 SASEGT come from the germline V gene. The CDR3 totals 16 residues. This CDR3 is CASSEAGVVVPYEQYF. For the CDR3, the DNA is TGTGCCAGCAGTGAGGCAGGGGTTGTGGTGCCCTACGAGCAGTACTTC.

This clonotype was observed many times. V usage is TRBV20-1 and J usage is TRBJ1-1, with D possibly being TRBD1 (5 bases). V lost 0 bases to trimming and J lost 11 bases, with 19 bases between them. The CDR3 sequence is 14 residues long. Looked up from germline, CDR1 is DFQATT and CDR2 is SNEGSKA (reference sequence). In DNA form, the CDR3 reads TGCAGTGCTAGAGATGGGGCACGGAAGGATCGCGCTTTCTTT. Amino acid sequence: CSARDGARKDRAFF.

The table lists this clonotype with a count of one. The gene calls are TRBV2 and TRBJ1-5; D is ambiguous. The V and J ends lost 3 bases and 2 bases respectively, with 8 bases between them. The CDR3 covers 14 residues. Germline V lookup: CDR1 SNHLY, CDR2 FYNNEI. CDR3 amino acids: CASSETFGNQPQHF. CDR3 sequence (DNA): TGTGCCAGCAGTGAGACATTCGGCAATCAGCCCCAGCATTTT.

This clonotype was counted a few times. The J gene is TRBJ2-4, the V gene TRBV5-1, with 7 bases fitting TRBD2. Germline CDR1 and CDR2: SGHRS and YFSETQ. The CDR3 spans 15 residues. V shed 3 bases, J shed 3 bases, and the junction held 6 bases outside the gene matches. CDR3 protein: CASSSFGGDKNIQYF. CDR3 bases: TGCGCCAGCAGCTCCTTTGGGGGGGACAAAAACATTCAGTACTTC.

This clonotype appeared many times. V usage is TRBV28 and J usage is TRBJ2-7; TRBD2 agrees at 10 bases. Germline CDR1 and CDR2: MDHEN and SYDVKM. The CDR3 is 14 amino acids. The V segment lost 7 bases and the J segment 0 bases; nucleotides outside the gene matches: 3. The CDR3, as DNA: TGTGCCAGCATCCCTAGCGGGAGCTCCTACGAGCAGTACTTC. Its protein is CASIPSGSSYEQYF.

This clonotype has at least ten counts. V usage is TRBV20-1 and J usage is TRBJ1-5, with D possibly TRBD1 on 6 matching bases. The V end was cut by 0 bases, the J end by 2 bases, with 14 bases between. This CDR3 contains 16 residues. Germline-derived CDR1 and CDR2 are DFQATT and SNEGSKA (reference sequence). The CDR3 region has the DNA TGCAGTGCTAGAGATATACAGGGTAGGGGCAATCAGCCCCAGCATTTT. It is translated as CSARDIQGRGNQPQHF.

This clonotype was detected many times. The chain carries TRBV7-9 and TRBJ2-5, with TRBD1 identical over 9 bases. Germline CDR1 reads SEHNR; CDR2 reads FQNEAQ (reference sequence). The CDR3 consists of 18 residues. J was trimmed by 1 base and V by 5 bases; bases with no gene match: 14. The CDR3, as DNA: TGTGCCAGCAGCCTCCCGGGACAGGGACCCCTTCGCCAAGAGACCCAGTACTTC. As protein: CASSLPGQGPLRQETQYF.

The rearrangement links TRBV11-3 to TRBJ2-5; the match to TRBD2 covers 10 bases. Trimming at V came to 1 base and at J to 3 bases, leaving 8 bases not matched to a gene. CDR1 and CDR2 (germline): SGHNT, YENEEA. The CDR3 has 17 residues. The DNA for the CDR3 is TGTGCCAGCAGCTTAGTGAGGAGCGGGAGGGTAGAAGAGACCCAGTACTTC. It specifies CASSLVRSGRVEETQYF.

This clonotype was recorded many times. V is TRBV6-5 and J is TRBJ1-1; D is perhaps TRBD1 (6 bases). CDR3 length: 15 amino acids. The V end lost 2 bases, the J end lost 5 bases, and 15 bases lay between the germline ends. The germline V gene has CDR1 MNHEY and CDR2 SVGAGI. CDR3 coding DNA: TGTGCCAGCAGTTACAGTGGGCGGAGGGGGACTGAAGCTTTCTTT. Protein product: CASSYSGRRGTEAFF.

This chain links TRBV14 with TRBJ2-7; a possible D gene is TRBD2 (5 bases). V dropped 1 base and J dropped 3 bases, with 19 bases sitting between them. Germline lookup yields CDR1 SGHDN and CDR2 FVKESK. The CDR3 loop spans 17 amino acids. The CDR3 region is CASSQVATGIIDYEQYF. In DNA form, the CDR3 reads TGTGCCAGCAGCCAAGTCGCCACCGGGATAATTGACTACGAGCAGTACTTC.

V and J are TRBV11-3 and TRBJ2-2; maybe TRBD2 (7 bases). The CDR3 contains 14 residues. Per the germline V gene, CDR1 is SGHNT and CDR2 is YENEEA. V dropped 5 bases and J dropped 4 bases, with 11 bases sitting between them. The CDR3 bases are TGTGCCAGCAGCGGGGGGGCCCCCACCGGGGAGCTGTTTTTT. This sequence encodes CASSGGAPTGELFF.

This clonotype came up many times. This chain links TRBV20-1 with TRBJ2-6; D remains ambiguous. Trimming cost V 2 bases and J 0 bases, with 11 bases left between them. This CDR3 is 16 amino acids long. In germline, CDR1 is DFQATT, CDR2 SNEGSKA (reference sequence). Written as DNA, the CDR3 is TGCAGTGCTAGAAAGCAGGCGAGCTCTGGGGCCAACGTCCTGACTTTC. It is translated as CSARKQASSGANVLTF.

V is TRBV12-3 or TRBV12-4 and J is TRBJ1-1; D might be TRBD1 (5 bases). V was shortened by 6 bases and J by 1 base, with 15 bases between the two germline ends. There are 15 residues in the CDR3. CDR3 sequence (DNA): TGTGCCAGCAGCCAATCCCAGGGAGGGAACACTGAAGCTTTCTTT. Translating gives CASSQSQGGNTEAFF.

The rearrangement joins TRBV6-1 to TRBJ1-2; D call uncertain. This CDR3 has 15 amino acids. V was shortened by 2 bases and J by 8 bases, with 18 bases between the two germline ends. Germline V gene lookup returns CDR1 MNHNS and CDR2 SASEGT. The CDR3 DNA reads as TGTGCCAGCAGTGAACAGGTTGGGGATGTCGACGGCTACACCTTC. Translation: CASSEQVGDVDGYTF.

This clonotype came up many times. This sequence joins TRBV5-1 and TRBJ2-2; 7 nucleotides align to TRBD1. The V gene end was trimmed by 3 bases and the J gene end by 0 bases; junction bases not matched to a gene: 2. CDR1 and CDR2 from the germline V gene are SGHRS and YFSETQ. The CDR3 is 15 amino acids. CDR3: CASSSGQPNTGELFF. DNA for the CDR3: TGCGCCAGCAGCTCGGGACAGCCGAACACCGGGGAGCTGTTTTTT.

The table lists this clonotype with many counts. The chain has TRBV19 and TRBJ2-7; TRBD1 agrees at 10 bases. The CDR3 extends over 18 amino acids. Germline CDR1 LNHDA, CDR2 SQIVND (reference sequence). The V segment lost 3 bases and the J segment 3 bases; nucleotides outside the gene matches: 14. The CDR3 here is CASSINPHTGTGDYEQYF. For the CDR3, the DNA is TGTGCCAGTAGTATCAACCCTCACACCGGGACAGGGGACTACGAGCAGTACTTC.

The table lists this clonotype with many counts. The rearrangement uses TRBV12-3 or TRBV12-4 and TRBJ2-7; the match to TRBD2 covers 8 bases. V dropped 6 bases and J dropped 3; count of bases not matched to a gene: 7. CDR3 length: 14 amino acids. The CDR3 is CASSRTGGNYEQYF. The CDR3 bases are TGTGCCAGCAGCCGGACGGGAGGGAACTACGAGCAGTACTTC.

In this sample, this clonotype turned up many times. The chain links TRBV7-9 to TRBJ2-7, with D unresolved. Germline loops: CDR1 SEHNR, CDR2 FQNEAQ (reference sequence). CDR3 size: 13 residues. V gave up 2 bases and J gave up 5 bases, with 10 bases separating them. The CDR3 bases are TGTGCCAGCAGCTTATCGGGTCCCGACGAGCAGTACTTC. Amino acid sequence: CASSLSGPDEQYF.

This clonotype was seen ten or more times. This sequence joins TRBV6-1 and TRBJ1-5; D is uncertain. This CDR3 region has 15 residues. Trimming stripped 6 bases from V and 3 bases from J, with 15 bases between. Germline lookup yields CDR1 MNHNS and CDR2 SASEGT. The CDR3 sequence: CASSSRWQINQPQHF. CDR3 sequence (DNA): TGTGCCAGCAGCAGTCGGTGGCAGATCAATCAGCCCCAGCATTTT.

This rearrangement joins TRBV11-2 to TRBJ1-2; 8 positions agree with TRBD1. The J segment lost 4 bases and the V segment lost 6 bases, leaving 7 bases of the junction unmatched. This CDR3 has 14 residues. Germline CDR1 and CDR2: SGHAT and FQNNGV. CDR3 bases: TGTGCCAGCAGGGAAGGACAGGGAGGCTATGGCTACACCTTC. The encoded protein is CASREGQGGYGYTF.

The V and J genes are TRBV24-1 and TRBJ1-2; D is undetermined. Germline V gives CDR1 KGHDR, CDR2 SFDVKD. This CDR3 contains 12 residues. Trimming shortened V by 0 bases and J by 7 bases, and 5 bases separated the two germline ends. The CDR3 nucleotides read TGTGCCACCAGTGATTTGCTGGGTGGCTACACCTTC. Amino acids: CATSDLLGGYTF.

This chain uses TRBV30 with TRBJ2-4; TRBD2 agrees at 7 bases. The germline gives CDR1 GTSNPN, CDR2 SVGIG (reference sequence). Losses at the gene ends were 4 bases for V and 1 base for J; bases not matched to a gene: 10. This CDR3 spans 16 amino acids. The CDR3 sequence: CAWTGRGNLAKNIQYF. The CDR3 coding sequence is TGTGCCTGGACAGGGAGGGGCAATCTTGCCAAAAACATTCAGTACTTC.

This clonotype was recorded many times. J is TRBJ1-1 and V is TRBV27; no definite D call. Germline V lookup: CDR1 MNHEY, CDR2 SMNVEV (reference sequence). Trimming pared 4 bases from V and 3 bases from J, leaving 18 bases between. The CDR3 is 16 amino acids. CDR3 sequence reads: CASSSPSGQADTEAFF. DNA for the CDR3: TGTGCCAGCAGTTCTCCCTCCGGGCAAGCGGACACTGAAGCTTTCTTT.

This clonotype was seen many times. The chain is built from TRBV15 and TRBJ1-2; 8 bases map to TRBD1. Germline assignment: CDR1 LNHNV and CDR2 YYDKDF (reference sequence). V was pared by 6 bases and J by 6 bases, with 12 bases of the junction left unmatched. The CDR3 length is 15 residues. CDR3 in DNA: TGTGCCACCAGTGAAGGATTCAGGGGGCGCAATGGCTACACCTTC. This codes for CATSEGFRGRNGYTF.